This entry lists 18 T cell receptor beta chains sequenced from one sample in a study of blood T cell repertoires in COVID-19 (TCRdb year 2020). The protocol used for the library was the immunoSEQ multiplex PCR assay. The table comes from immuneACCESS by way of TCRdb, which keeps in-frame sequences with V and J called. Part of the clones is missing from these tables; in studies checked, under half for an unresolved V gene and the rest for unknown reasons. This sample lists 200,000 to 250,000 clones; around 89% were detected once. The ten largest clonotypes hold approximately 6% of the sample. Sequences were obtained from peripheral blood. Every receptor here comes from a woman in her 30s with COVID-19, enrolled during active disease.

This sequence joins TRBV4-2 and TRBJ1-5, with 11 bases that match TRBD1. J lost 4 bases, V lost 0 bases, and 2 bases had no gene match. In germline, CDR1 is LGHNA, CDR2 YNFKEQ. The CDR3 has 16 residues. The CDR3 bases are TGTGCCAGCAGCCAAGAGGGACAGGGGGGGAATCAGCCCCAGCATTTT. It codes for CASSQEGQGGNQPQHF.

This chain uses TRBV6-5 with TRBJ1-6; D is undetermined. The CDR3 is 12 residues long. Per the germline V gene, CDR1 is MNHEY and CDR2 is SVGAGI. V shed 2 bases and J shed 6 bases, with 2 bases lying between them. The CDR3: CASSYLNSPLHF. CDR3 nucleotides: TGTGCCAGCAGTTACCTTAATTCACCCCTCCACTTT.

The rearrangement joins TRBV28 to TRBJ1-5, with D unresolved. This CDR3 is built from 14 residues. Per germline, CDR1 MDHEN and CDR2 SYDVKM. Trimming took off 3 bases at V and 2 bases at J, with 8 bases between the two ends. The CDR3 sequence: CASSFNRGNQPQHF. CDR3 bases: TGTGCCAGCAGTTTTAATAGAGGCAATCAGCCCCAGCATTTT.

V and J are TRBV4-1 and TRBJ2-2, with D perhaps matching TRBD1 (7 bases). The CDR3 has 13 amino acids. Germline V gene data show CDR1 as MGHRA and CDR2 as YSYEKL. Trimming shortened V by 4 bases and J by 6 bases, and 9 bases separated the two germline ends. The CDR3: CASSPGGPGELFF. CDR3 bases: TGCGCCAGCAGCCCAGGGGGGCCCGGGGAGCTGTTTTTT.

The V and J genes are TRBV6-1 and TRBJ2-7; TRBD2 matches 7 bases. The CDR3 totals 15 residues. V shed 1 base and J 2 bases; nucleotides not matched to a gene: 5. Germline CDR1 and CDR2: MNHNS and SASEGT. In DNA, the CDR3 is TGTGCCAGCAGTGAAGGGGGGGGGTCTCCCTACGAGCAGTACTTC. Amino acids: CASSEGGGSPYEQYF.

The chain has TRBV25-1 and TRBJ2-3, with D possibly being TRBD2 (5 bases). Per the germline V gene, CDR1 is MGHDK and CDR2 is SYGVNS. V was clipped by 5 bases and J by 2 bases, with 8 bases between them. This CDR3 spans 13 amino acids. The CDR3 spells CASSIGNTDTQYF. The CDR3 bases are TGTGCCAGCAGTATCGGGAACACAGATACGCAGTATTTT. Based on the CDR3 plus reference TRBV25-1 and TRBJ2-3, the full variable domain is EADIYQTPRYLVIGTGKKITLECSQTMGHDKMYWYQQDPGMELHLIHYSYGVNSTEKGDLSSESTVSRIRTEHFPLTLESARPSHTSQYLCASSIGNTDTQYFGPGTRLTVL.

V usage is TRBV5-4 and J usage is TRBJ2-1; 7 positions agree with TRBD2. The J segment lost 0 bases and the V segment lost 0 bases, leaving 12 bases of the junction unmatched. The CDR3 runs 19 residues. The germline V gene has CDR1 SGHNT and CDR2 YYREEE (reference sequence). For the CDR3, the DNA is TGTGCCAGCAGCTTGGAGCCGTGGCTAGCGGTGAGCTCCTACAATGAGCAGTTCTTC. As protein: CASSLEPWLAVSSYNEQFF.

About this clone: Germline and junction disagree at one end, which may indicate a read error. The rearrangement joins TRBV7-7 to TRBJ2-5; perhaps TRBD2 as D (5 bases). Germline V gene sequence: CDR1 SSHAT, CDR2 FNYEAQ (reference sequence). This CDR3 contains 15 residues. CDR3 sequence reads: CASSPRTLEPETQYF. For the CDR3, the DNA is TGTGCTAGCAGCCCCCGGACTCTAGAGCCAGAGACCCAGTACTTC.

Notes on this clone: The same CDR3 arises from other DNA sequences in this sample as well. The chain employs TRBV6-5 and TRBJ2-3; D call uncertain. Trimming stripped 2 bases from V and 3 bases from J, with 9 bases between. Germline lookup yields CDR1 MNHEY and CDR2 SVGAGI. CDR3 length equals 14 residues. The CDR3 sequence is CASSYSGRTDTQYF. The DNA of the CDR3 is TGTGCCAGCAGTTACAGTGGGCGAACAGATACGCAGTATTTT.

The gene calls are TRBV5-1 and TRBJ1-4; a possible D gene is TRBD1 (6 bases). The CDR3 consists of 14 residues. In germline, CDR1 is SGHRS, CDR2 YFSETQ. V lost 0 bases to trimming and J lost 6 bases, with 9 bases between them. The CDR3 loop reads CASSLAPGDEKLFF. The CDR3 DNA follows: TGCGCCAGCAGCTTGGCTCCAGGGGATGAAAAACTGTTTTTT.

V gene TRBV19 combines with J gene TRBJ2-1; 11 nucleotides agree with TRBD2. Unmatched junction bases numbered 8, after V lost 8 bases and J lost 5 bases. Looked up from germline, CDR1 is LNHDA and CDR2 is SQIVND (reference sequence). The CDR3 totals 15 residues. The CDR3 sequence is CASHPGLADNNEQFF. CDR3 in DNA: TGTGCCAGTCACCCGGGACTAGCGGATAACAATGAGCAGTTCTTC. Variable domain in full (rest from reference TRBV19 and TRBJ2-1): DGGITQSPKYLFRKEGQNVTLSCEQNLNHDAMYWYRQDPGQGLRLIYYSQIVNDFQKGDIAEGYSVSREKKESFPLTVTSAQKNPTAFYLCASHPGLADNNEQFFGPGTRLTVL.

V usage is TRBV2 and J usage is TRBJ1-1, with D tentatively TRBD1 (6 bases). The CDR3 runs to 13 residues. V lost 6 bases and J 1 base, leaving 9 bases between the germline ends. Per the germline V gene, CDR1 is SNHLY and CDR2 is FYNNEI. CDR3 sequence reads: CASRDRGNTEAFF. CDR3 coding DNA: TGTGCCAGCAGGGACAGAGGGAACACTGAAGCTTTCTTT.

In its sample, this clone was seen once. The CDR3: CASSQGSESETQYF. The CDR3 nucleotides are TGCGCCAGCAGCCAAGGTTCGGAGTCAGAGACCCAGTACTTC. The rearrangement uses TRBV4-1 and TRBJ2-5; no clear D. V gave up 1 base and J gave up 4 bases, with 10 bases separating them. CDR3 length: 14 amino acids. Per the germline V gene, CDR1 is MGHRA and CDR2 is YSYEKL.

The chain combines TRBV5-1 with TRBJ1-1, with D uncertain. Germline assignment: CDR1 SGHRS and CDR2 YFSETQ. The CDR3 is 13 amino acids. V lost 4 bases to trimming and J lost 3 bases, with 10 bases between them. DNA for the CDR3: TGCGCCAGCAGCCCCATAGTGGACACTGAAGCTTTCTTT. The encoded protein is CASSPIVDTEAFF.

The chain uses TRBV27 and TRBJ2-1; D is possibly TRBD2 (7 bases). Germline V CDR1 and CDR2: MNHEY, SMNVEV (reference sequence). V was clipped by 6 bases and J by 7 bases, with 19 bases between them. This CDR3 is built from 15 residues. The CDR3 here is CASSSPGGGTNEQFF. In nucleotides, the CDR3 is TGTGCCAGCAGCAGCCCGGGCGGGGGCACGAATGAGCAGTTCTTC.

This clone was picked up a small number of times. This sequence joins TRBV4-2 and TRBJ1-4; 7 bases match TRBD1. V dropped 4 bases and J dropped 5; count of bases not matched to a gene: 10. CDR3 size: 16 residues. Germline V gene sequence: CDR1 LGHNA, CDR2 YNFKEQ. In DNA form, the CDR3 reads TGTGCCAGCAGCCGGGGCGAGGGGGCCAAAAATGAAAAACTGTTTTTT. Translated: CASSRGEGAKNEKLFF.

This chain connects TRBV10-3 to TRBJ2-1; D is perhaps TRBD1 (5 bases). From germline, CDR1 is ENHRY and CDR2 SYGVKD. V lost 4 bases to trimming and J lost 10 bases, with 23 bases between them. This CDR3 has 16 amino acids. CDR3 protein: CAISGTKGRPTIEQFF. CDR3 in DNA: TGTGCCATCAGTGGTACTAAGGGGCGTCCAACTATCGAGCAGTTCTTC.

In this sample, this clone turned up a few times. The chain has TRBV7-9 and TRBJ2-1; maybe TRBD2 (5 bases). The germline V gene has CDR1 SEHNR and CDR2 FQNEAQ (reference sequence). The CDR3 spans 15 residues. Trimming cost V 5 bases and J 0 bases, with 11 bases left between them. This chain's CDR3 is CASSSRGSSYNEQFF. CDR3 sequence (DNA): TGTGCCAGCAGCAGCCGGGGTAGCTCCTACAATGAGCAGTTCTTC.